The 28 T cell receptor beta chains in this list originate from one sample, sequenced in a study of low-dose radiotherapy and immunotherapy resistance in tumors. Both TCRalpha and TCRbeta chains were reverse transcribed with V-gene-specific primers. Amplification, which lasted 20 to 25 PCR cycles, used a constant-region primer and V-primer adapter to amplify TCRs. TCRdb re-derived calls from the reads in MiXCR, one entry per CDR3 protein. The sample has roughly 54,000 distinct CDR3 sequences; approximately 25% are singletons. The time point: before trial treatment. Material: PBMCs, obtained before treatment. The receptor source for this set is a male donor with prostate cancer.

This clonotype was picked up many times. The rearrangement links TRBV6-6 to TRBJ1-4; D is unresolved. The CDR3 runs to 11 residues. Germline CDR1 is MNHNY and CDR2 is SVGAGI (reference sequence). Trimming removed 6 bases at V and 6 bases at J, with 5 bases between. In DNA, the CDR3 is TGTGCCAGCAGGGATTATGAAAAACTGTTTTTT. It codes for CASRDYEKLFF.

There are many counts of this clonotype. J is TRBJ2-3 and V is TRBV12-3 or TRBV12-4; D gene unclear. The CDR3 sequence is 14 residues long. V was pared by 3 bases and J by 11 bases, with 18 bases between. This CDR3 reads CASSFRAPLGGQYF. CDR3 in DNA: TGTGCCAGCAGTTTTAGAGCACCTCTTGGTGGGCAGTATTTT.

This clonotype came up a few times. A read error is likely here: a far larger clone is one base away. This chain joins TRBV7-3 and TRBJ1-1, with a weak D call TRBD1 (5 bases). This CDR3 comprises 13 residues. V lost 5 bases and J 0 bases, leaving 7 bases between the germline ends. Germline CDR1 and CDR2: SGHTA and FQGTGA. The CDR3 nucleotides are TGTGCCAGCAGCATGACAGTGAACACTGAAGCTTTCTTT. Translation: CASSMTVNTEAFF.

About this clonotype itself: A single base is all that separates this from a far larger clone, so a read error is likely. CDR3 in DNA: TGTGCCAGCAGCTCCGCTAGCGGGAGGGCCTACAATGTGCAGTTCTTC. Amino acids: CASSSASGRAYNVQFF. The gene calls are TRBV7-6 and TRBJ2-1, with TRBD2 matching 12 bases. This CDR3 comprises 16 residues. Germline CDR1 and CDR2: SGHVS and FNYEAQ.

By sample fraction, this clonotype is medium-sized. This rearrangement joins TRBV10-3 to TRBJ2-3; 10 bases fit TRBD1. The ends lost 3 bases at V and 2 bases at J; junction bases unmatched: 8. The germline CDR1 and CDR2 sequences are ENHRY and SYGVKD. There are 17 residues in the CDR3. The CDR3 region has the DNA TGTGCCATCAGTGACTACCCCGGGACAGGGGCCACAGATACGCAGTATTTT. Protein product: CAISDYPGTGATDTQYF.

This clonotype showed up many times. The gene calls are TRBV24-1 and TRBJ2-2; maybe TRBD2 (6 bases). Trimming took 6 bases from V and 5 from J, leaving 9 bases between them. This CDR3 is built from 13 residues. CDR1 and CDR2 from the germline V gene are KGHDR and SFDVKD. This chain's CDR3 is CATSWGGTGELFF. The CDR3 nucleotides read TGTGCCACCAGTTGGGGAGGTACCGGGGAGCTGTTTTTT.

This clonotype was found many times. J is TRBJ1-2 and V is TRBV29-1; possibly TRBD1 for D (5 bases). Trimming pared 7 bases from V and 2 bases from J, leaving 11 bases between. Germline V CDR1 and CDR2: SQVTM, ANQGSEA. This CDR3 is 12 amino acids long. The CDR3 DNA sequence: TGCAGCGCTTTGACAGCGAACTATGGCTACACCTTC. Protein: CSALTANYGYTF.

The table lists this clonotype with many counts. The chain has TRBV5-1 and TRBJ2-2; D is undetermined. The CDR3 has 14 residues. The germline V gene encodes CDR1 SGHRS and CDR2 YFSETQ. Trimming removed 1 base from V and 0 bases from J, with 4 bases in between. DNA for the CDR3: TGCGCCAGCAGCTTGCTGACGAACACCGGGGAGCTGTTTTTT. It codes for CASSLLTNTGELFF.

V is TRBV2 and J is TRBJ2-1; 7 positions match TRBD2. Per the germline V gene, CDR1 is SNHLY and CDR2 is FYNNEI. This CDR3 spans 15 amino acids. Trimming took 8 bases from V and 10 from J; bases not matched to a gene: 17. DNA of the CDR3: TGTGCCAGCCCCACGTGGAGGGAGGGCCTTGAAGAGCAGTTCTTC. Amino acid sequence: CASPTWREGLEEQFF. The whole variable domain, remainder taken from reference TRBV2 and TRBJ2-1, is EPEVTQTPSHQVTQMGQEVILRCVPISNHLYFYWYRQILGQKVEFLVSFYNNEISEKSEIFDDQFSVERPDGSNFTLKIRSTKLEDSAMYFCASPTWREGLEEQFFGPGTRLTVL.

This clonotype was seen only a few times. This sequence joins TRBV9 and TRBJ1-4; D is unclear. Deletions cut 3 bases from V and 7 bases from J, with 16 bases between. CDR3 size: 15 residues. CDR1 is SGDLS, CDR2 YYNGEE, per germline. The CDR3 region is CASSGKGGLSEKLFF. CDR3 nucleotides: TGTGCCAGCAGCGGAAAGGGAGGGTTGAGTGAAAAACTGTTTTTT.

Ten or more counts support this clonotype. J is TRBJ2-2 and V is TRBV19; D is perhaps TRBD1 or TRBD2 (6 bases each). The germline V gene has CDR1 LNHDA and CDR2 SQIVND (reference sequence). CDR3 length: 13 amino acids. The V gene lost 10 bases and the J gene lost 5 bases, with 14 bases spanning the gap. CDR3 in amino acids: CATSWGATGELFF. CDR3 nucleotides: TGTGCCACCTCCTGGGGGGCGACCGGGGAGCTGTTTTTT.

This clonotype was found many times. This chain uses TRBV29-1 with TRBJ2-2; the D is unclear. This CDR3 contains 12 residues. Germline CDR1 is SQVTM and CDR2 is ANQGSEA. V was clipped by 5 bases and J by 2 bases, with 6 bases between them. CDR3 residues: CSVRSNTGELFF. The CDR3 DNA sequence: TGCAGCGTTCGGTCAAACACCGGGGAGCTGTTTTTT.

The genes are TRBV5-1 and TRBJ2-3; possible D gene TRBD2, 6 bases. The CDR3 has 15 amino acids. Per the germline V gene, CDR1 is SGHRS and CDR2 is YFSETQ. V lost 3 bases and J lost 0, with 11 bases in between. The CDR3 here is CASSSGLTSTDTQYF. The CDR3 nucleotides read TGCGCCAGCAGCTCGGGACTCACTAGCACAGATACGCAGTATTTT.

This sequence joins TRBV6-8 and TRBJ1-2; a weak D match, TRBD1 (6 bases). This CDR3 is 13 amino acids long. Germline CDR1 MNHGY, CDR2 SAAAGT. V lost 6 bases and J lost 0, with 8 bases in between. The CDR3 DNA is TGTGCCAGCAGGACAGGCGCTAACTATGGCTACACCTTC. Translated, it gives CASRTGANYGYTF.

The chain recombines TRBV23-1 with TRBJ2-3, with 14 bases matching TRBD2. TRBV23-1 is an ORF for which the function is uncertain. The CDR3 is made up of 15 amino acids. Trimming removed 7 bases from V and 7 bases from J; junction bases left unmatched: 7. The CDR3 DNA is TGCGCCAGCAACCCGACTAGCGGGGGGGCTAATACGCAGTATTTT. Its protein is CASNPTSGGANTQYF.

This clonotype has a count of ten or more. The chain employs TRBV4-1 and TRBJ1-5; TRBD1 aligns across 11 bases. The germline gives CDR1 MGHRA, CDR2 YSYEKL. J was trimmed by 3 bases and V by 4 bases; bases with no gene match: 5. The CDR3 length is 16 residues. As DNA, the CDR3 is TGCGCCAGCAGCCCGAGGGACAGGGGGTTCAATCAGCCCCAGCATTTT. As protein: CASSPRDRGFNQPQHF.

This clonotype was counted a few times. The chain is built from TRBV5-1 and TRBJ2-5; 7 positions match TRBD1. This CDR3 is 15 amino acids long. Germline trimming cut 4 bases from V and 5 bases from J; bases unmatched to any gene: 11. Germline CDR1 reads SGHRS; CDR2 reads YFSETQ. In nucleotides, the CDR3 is TGCGCCAGCAGCCAAGGGACAGTGACAGGGGAGACCCAGTACTTC. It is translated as CASSQGTVTGETQYF.

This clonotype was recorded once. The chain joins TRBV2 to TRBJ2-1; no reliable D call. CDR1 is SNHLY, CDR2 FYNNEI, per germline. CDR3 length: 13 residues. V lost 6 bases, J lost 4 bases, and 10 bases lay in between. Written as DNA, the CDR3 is TGTGCCAGCAGAGCTGACGGTTACAATGAGCAGTTCTTC. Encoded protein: CASRADGYNEQFF.

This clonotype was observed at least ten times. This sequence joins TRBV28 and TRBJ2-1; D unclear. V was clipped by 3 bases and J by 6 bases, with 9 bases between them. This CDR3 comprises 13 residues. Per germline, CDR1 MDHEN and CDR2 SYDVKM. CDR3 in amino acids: CASSLGPANEQFF. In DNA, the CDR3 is TGTGCCAGCAGTTTGGGTCCGGCCAATGAGCAGTTCTTC.

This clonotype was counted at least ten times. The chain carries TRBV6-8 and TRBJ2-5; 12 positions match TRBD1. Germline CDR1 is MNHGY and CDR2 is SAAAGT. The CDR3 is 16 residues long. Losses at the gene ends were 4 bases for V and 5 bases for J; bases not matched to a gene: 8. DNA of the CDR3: TGTGCCAGCAGTTCGCTTGGGACAGGGGGCTCGGAGACCCAGTACTTC. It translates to CASSSLGTGGSETQYF.

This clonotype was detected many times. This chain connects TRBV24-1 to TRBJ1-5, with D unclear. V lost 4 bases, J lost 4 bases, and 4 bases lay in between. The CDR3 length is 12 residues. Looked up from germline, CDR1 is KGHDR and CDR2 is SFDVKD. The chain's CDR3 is CATSDANQPQHF. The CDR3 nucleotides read TGTGCCACCAGTGACGCTAATCAGCCCCAGCATTTT.

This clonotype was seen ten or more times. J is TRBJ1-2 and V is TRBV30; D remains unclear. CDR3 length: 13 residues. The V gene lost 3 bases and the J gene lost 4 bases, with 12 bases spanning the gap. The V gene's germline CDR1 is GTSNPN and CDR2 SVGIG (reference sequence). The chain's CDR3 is CAWSSGSPYGYTF. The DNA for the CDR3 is TGTGCCTGGAGCTCGGGATCTCCCTATGGCTACACCTTC.

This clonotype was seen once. CDR3 DNA: TGCGCCAGCAGCGATACAGGGGGGACCACTGAAGCTTTCTTT. Its protein is CASSDTGGTTEAFF. The gene calls are TRBV5-1 and TRBJ1-1; 8 positions agree with TRBD1. Germline CDR1 SGHRS, CDR2 YFSETQ. V shed 4 bases and J 4 bases; nucleotides not matched to a gene: 6. CDR3 length: 14 amino acids.

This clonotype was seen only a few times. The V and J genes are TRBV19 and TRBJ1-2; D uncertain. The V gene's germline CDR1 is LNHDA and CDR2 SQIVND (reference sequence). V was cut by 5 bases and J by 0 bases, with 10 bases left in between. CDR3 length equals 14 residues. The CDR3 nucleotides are TGTGCCAGTAGTCCTAGCAGCTCTAACTATGGCTACACCTTC. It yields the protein CASSPSSSNYGYTF.

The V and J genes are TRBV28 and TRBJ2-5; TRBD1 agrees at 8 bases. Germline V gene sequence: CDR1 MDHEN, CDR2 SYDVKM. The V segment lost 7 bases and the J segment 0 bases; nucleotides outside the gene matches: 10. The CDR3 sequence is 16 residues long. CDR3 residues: CASINPGQEYQETQYF. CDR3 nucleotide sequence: TGTGCCAGCATCAATCCGGGACAGGAGTACCAAGAGACCCAGTACTTC.

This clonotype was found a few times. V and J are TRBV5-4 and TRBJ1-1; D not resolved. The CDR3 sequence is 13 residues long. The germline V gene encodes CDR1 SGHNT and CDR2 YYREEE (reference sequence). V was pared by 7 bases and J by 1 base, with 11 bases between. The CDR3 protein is CASPNGENTEAFF. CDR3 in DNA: TGTGCCAGCCCTAACGGGGAGAACACTGAAGCTTTCTTT.

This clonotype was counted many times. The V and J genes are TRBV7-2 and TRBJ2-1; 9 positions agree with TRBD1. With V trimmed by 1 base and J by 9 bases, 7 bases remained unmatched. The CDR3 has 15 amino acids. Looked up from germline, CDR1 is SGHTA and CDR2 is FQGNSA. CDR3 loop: CASSLGGTGLSEQFF. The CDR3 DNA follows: TGTGCCAGCAGCTTAGGGGGGACAGGGTTATCTGAGCAGTTCTTC.

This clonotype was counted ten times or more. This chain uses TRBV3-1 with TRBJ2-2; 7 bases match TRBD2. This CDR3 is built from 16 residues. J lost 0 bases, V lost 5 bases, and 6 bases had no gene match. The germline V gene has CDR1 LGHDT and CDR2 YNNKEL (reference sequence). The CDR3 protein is CASSAASGTNTGELFF. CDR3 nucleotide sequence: TGTGCCAGCAGCGCAGCTAGCGGCACGAACACCGGGGAGCTGTTTTTT.